The 2 T cell receptor beta chains below all came from one sample that was sequenced in a study of Ad26.COV2.S vaccination and SARS-CoV-2 variants (dated by TCRdb to 2020 to 2022). Taken with the paper, the label for treatment or condition translates to: some 20 received Ad26.COV2.S at low or high dose, single or two shots; about 5 received placebo; per-sample allocation not given. Repertoires of vaccine and placebo recipients were sequenced from samples collected on day 63 after the first injection. Library creation used the immunoSEQ multiplex PCR assay. TCRdb took this table from immuneACCESS and kept in-frame rearrangements with V and J called. Such tables lack part of the clones; where checked against another copy, unresolved V genes explain under half of the gap, and the rest is unexplained. A total of around 320,000 clones appear in this sample, about 86% of them only once. The biggest ten clones account for under 2% of the sample.

The source material was peripheral blood, sampled in a trial of Ad26.COV2.S vaccine versus placebo. These TCRs come from a person aged 18-60 years who received the Ad26.COV2.S COVID-19 vaccine or a placebo.

The V gene is TRBV5-4, the J gene TRBJ2-5; D may match TRBD1 or TRBD2 (5 bases each). This CDR3 contains 14 residues. V gave up 4 bases and J gave up 1 base, with 11 bases separating them. The germline CDR1 and CDR2 sequences are SGHNT and YYREEE (reference sequence). Written as DNA, the CDR3 is TGTGCCAGCAGCAGAGCCGGGGCCCAAGAGACCCAGTACTTC. Residues: CASSRAGAQETQYF. Full variable domain (outside the CDR3, taken from reference TRBV5-4 and TRBJ2-5): ETGVTQSPTHLIKTRGQQVTLRCSSQSGHNTVSWYQQALGQGPQFIFQYYREEENGRGNFPPRFSGLQFPNYSSELNVNALELDDSALYLCASSRAGAQETQYFGPGTRLLVL.

The rearrangement links TRBV5-6 to TRBJ1-2; D not certain. Germline-derived CDR1 and CDR2 are SGHDT and YYEEEE. Deletions cut 0 bases from V and 3 bases from J, with 9 bases between. The CDR3 runs to 14 residues. The CDR3: CASSLDMLHYGYTF. CDR3 in DNA: TGTGCCAGCAGCTTGGATATGCTGCACTATGGCTACACCTTC.